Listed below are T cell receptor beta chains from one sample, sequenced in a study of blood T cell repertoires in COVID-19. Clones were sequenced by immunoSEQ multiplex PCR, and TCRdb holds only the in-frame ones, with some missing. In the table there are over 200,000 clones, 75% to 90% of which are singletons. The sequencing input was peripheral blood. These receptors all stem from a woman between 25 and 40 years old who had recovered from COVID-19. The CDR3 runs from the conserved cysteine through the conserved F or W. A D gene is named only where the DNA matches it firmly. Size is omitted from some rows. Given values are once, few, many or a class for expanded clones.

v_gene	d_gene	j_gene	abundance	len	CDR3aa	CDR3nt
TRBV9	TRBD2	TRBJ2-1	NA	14	CASSVAGGMNEQFF	TGTGCCAGCAGCGTTGCGGGGGGCATGAATGAGCAGTTCTTC
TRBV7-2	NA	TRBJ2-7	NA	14	CASSRNTGHYEQYF	TGTGCCAGCAGCCGTAACACAGGGCACTACGAGCAGTACTTC
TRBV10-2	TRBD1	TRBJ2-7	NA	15	CASSEDRGLSYEQYF	TGCGCCAGCAGTGAGGACAGGGGGTTATCCTACGAGCAGTACTTC
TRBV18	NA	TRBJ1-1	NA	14	CASSPPRGWTEAFF	TGTGCCAGCTCACCCCCTCGGGGGTGGACTGAAGCTTTCTTT
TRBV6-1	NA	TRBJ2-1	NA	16	CASSDPEGGWGNEQFF	TGTGCCAGCAGTGACCCCGAGGGGGGGTGGGGTAATGAGCAGTTCTTC
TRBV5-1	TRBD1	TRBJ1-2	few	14	CASTTSRGDYGYTF	TGCGCCAGCACAACGAGCAGGGGGGACTATGGCTACACCTTC
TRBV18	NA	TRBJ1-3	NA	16	CASSLLEGPSGNTIYF	TGTGCCAGCTCACTCTTGGAGGGCCCTTCTGGAAACACCATATATTTT
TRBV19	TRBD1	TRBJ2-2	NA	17	CASSGGWTGSETGELFF	TGTGCCAGTAGTGGGGGTTGGACAGGGTCGGAAACCGGGGAGCTGTTTTTT
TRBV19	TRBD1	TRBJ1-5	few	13	CASRGQGHQPQHF	TGTGCCAGTAGGGGACAGGGTCATCAGCCCCAGCATTTT
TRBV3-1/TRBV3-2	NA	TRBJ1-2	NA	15	CASSQDPQGWAGYTF	TGTGCCAGCAGCCAAGATCCGCAGGGGTGGGCGGGCTACACCTTC
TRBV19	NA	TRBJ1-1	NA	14	CASSFNGQTTEAFF	TGTGCCAGTAGTTTTAATGGACAGACGACTGAAGCTTTCTTT
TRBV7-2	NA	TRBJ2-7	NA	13	CASSLGLAREQYF	TGTGCCAGCAGCTTAGGTCTAGCGCGCGAGCAGTACTTC
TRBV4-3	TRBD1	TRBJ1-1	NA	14	CASSQDRRGPEAFF	TGCGCCAGCAGCCAAGACCGCAGGGGGCCGGAAGCTTTCTTT
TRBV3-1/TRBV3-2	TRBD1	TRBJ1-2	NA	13	CASSQQGAYGYTF	TGTGCCAGCAGCCAGCAGGGGGCCTATGGCTACACCTTC
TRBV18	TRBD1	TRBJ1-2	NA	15	CASSPPGNRGKGYTF	TGTGCCAGCTCACCACCGGGGAACAGGGGGAAGGGCTACACCTTC
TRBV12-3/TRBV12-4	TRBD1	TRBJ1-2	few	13	CASSRQGNYGYTF	TGTGCCAGCAGCCGACAGGGAAACTATGGCTACACCTTC
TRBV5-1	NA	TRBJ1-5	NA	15	CASSSAGVAGQPQHF	TGCGCCAGCAGCTCGGCGGGAGTGGCAGGTCAGCCCCAGCATTTT
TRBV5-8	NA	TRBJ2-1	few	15	CASSFPSSSYNEQFF	TGTGCCAGCAGTTTTCCTTCGAGCTCCTACAATGAGCAGTTCTTC
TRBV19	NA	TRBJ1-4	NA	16	CASSSGQTTAREKLFF	TGTGCCAGTAGCTCTGGACAGACAACTGCAAGGGAAAAACTGTTTTTT
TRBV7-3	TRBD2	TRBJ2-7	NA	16	CASSLHGGGVLYEQYF	TGTGCCAGCAGCTTACATGGCGGGGGTGTTCTTTACGAGCAGTACTTC
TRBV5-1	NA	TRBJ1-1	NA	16	CASTITVGGLNTEAFF	TGCGCCAGCACCATTACAGTGGGGGGTTTAAACACTGAAGCTTTCTTT
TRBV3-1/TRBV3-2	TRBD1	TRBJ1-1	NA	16	CASSQIGTGRNTEAFF	TGTGCCAGCAGCCAGATCGGGACAGGGCGGAACACTGAAGCTTTCTTT